This is a list of T cell receptor beta chains from one sample in a study of identical twins. In TCRdb, the 5' RACE reads were re-called with MiXCR into one record per CDR3 protein. The sample includes 1.5 million to 2 million distinct CDR3 sequences, roughly a third of them seen just once. The specimen sequenced was cord blood. All receptors come from a newborn girl in good health. The CDR3 runs from the conserved cysteine through the conserved F or W. The order of the fields is V gene, clone size, J gene, D gene, CDR3 protein, CDR3 DNA. A D gene is named only where the DNA matches it firmly. Some rows have no size entry. The others give once, few or many, or a class for an expanded clone.

>TRBV7-2|few|TRBJ2-7|TRBD2
CASRLEAGAYEQYF
TGTGCCAGCAGATTAGAGGCGGGAGCGTACGAGCAGTACTTC
>TRBV5-1|few|TRBJ1-1|NA
CASSNEGGTEAFF
TGCGCCAGCAGCAACGAAGGGGGCACTGAAGCTTTCTTT
>TRBV20-1|NA|TRBJ2-1|NA
CSARPIGRVRYNEQFF
TGCAGTGCTAGACCGATAGGACGGGTAAGGTACAATGAGCAGTTCTTC
>TRBV6-5|NA|TRBJ2-3|TRBD2
CASSYPQQSGGAGDTQYF
TGTGCCAGCAGTTACCCCCAGCAAAGCGGGGGGGCGGGAGATACGCAGTATTTT
>TRBV7-9|NA|TRBJ2-5|TRBD1
CASSFYRGDQETQYF
TGTGCCAGCAGCTTCTACAGGGGGGACCAAGAGACCCAGTACTTC
>TRBV20-1|NA|TRBJ1-4|NA
CSARDGRGEKLFF
TGCAGTGCAAGGGACGGGAGGGGTGAAAAACTGTTTTTT
>TRBV5-8|NA|TRBJ2-7|TRBD1
CASSWGQALSYEQYF
TGTGCCAGCAGCTGGGGACAGGCCCTCTCCTACGAGCAGTACTTC
>TRBV20-1|once|TRBJ2-2|NA
CSARDYPLNTGELFF
TGCAGTGCTAGAGATTACCCCCTGAACACCGGGGAGCTGTTTTTT
>TRBV20-1|NA|TRBJ2-1|TRBD2
CSASSGRYNEQFF
TGCAGTGCTAGTAGCGGGAGGTACAATGAGCAGTTCTTC
>TRBV27|few|TRBJ1-5|NA
CASSSRGYGNQPQHF
TGTGCCAGCAGTTCCAGGGGTTACGGCAATCAGCCCCAGCATTTT
>TRBV14|NA|TRBJ1-2|NA
CASSQIKRPLRGGYTF
TGTGCCAGCAGCCAAATTAAAAGGCCCCTACGCGGGGGCTACACCTTC
>TRBV20-1|NA|TRBJ2-3|NA
CSAREVSASTDTQYF
TGCAGTGCTAGAGAGGTTAGCGCGAGCACAGATACGCAGTATTTT
>TRBV20-1|few|TRBJ2-3|NA
CSARGSSRDTQYF
TGCAGTGCTAGAGGATCCTCTAGAGATACGCAGTATTTT
>TRBV20-1|NA|TRBJ1-6|NA
CSARQGRSSYNSPLHF
TGCAGTGCTAGACAGGGGCGGAGCTCCTATAATTCACCCCTCCACTTT
>TRBV6-6|once|TRBJ1-2|TRBD1
CASSQGQGAPNYGYTF
TGTGCCAGCAGCCAGGGACAGGGGGCGCCTAACTATGGCTACACCTTC
>TRBV29-1|NA|TRBJ1-1|NA
CSVAGLNTEAFF
TGCAGCGTTGCCGGGCTGAACACTGAAGCTTTCTTT
>TRBV4-2|NA|TRBJ2-3|NA
CASSRPGIGDTQYF
TGTGCCAGCAGCCGACCGGGGATAGGAGATACGCAGTATTTT
>TRBV28|NA|TRBJ2-2|NA
CASKAWTPTGELFF
TGTGCCAGCAAAGCGTGGACCCCTACCGGGGAGCTGTTTTTT
>TRBV20-1|few|TRBJ1-5|NA
CSAASGNQPQHF
TGCAGTGCTGCCTCAGGGAATCAGCCCCAGCATTTT
>TRBV5-4|NA|TRBJ2-3|NA
CASSPKGVATDTQYF
TGTGCCAGCAGCCCTAAGGGGGTAGCCACAGATACGCAGTATTTT
>TRBV12-3/TRBV12-4|NA|TRBJ2-5|NA
CASGFDLPETQYF
TGTGCCAGCGGGTTTGACCTCCCGGAGACCCAGTACTTC
>TRBV7-8|few|TRBJ2-4|NA
CASSFRDGTSRTLQYF
TGTGCCAGCAGCTTTAGGGATGGGACTTCAAGGACCCTTCAGTACTTC
>TRBV13|NA|TRBJ1-1|NA
CASTLGREEAFF
TGTGCCAGCACCCTAGGCAGGGAGGAAGCTTTCTTT
>TRBV20-1|few|TRBJ2-7|NA
CSADGPSYEQYF
TGCAGTGCGGACGGCCCTTCCTACGAGCAGTACTTC
>TRBV20-1|NA|TRBJ2-7|NA
CSARDFVGEQYF
TGCAGTGCTAGAGACTTCGTGGGCGAGCAGTACTTC
>TRBV6-1|NA|TRBJ1-1|NA
CASSDRRMNTEAFF
TGTGCCAGCAGTGACAGAAGAATGAACACTGAAGCTTTCTTT
>TRBV4-2|few|TRBJ1-3|TRBD1
CASSRLQGARGNTIYF
TGTGCCAGCAGCCGGTTACAGGGGGCGCGTGGAAACACCATATATTTT
>TRBV12-3/TRBV12-4|few|TRBJ1-6|NA
CASSLGHLNSPLHF
TGTGCCAGCAGCCTGGGCCACCTCAATTCACCCCTCCACTTT
>TRBV5-5|few|TRBJ1-1|NA
CASSLAGQLFDEAFF
TGTGCCAGCAGCTTGGCCGGGCAGTTATTTGATGAAGCTTTCTTT
>TRBV20-1|few|TRBJ1-2|TRBD1
CSARDRVQGEYGYTF
TGCAGTGCTAGAGATCGCGTACAGGGGGAGTATGGCTACACCTTC
>TRBV2|NA|TRBJ2-5|NA
CASSLDLGRETQYF
TGTGCCAGCAGTCTTGACCTTGGGCGGGAGACCCAGTACTTC
>TRBV12-3/TRBV12-4|NA|TRBJ2-3|TRBD2
CASAGGPADTQYF
TGTGCCAGCGCGGGGGGGCCGGCAGATACGCAGTATTTT
>TRBV4-2|few|TRBJ2-1|NA
CASSQDRRGGNEQFF
TGTGCCAGCAGCCAAGATCGGAGGGGTGGAAATGAGCAGTTCTTC
>TRBV3-1|NA|TRBJ2-5|NA
CASSHSAWSQETQYF
TGTGCCAGCAGCCATTCCGCCTGGAGCCAAGAGACCCAGTACTTC
>TRBV12-3/TRBV12-4|NA|TRBJ1-4|TRBD1
CASSGQGEANEKLFF
TGTGCCAGCAGTGGACAGGGGGAGGCTAATGAAAAACTGTTTTTT
>TRBV5-6|NA|TRBJ2-1|NA
CASSSTAGVQFF
TGTGCCAGCAGCTCGACTGCTGGGGTGCAGTTCTTC
>TRBV11-2|few|TRBJ2-1|TRBD2
CASSPRLAGGANEQFF
TGTGCCAGCAGCCCCCGACTAGCGGGAGGCGCAAATGAGCAGTTCTTC
>TRBV2|NA|TRBJ2-7|TRBD2
CASSRTSGDNEQYF
TGTGCCAGCAGTAGGACTAGCGGGGACAATGAGCAGTACTTC
>TRBV29-1|few|TRBJ1-2|NA
CSVESRTPPNYGYTF
TGCAGCGTTGAAAGTAGGACGCCACCTAACTATGGCTACACCTTC
>TRBV6-5|few|TRBJ1-2|TRBD1
CASKTYVGTANYGYTF
TGTGCCAGCAAGACTTACGTAGGGACAGCTAACTATGGCTACACCTTC
>TRBV2|NA|TRBJ1-2|NA
CAGSFSWGADYGYTF
TGTGCCGGCAGTTTTTCTTGGGGGGCTGACTATGGCTACACCTTC
>TRBV6-1|many|TRBJ2-3|NA
CASSVRSTDTQYF
TGTGCCAGCAGTGTAAGATCCACAGATACGCAGTATTTT
>TRBV7-2|few|TRBJ1-6|NA
CASSLTGQNNSPLHF
TGTGCCAGCAGCTTAACGGGACAAAATAATTCACCCCTCCACTTT
>TRBV20-1|NA|TRBJ2-5|NA
CSAWVGQETQYF
TGCAGTGCTTGGGTGGGGCAAGAGACCCAGTACTTC
>TRBV11-2|many|TRBJ1-6|TRBD1
CASSLKGQLNSPLHF
TGTGCCAGCAGCTTAAAGGGACAGCTCAATTCACCCCTCCACTTT
>TRBV29-1|few|TRBJ2-1|TRBD2
CSVGTSGGARSYNEQFF
TGCAGCGTTGGGACTAGCGGGGGGGCAAGGTCGTACAATGAGCAGTTCTTC
>TRBV11-2|NA|TRBJ2-3|NA
CASSFAEGEGTDTQYF
TGTGCCAGCAGCTTCGCCGAGGGGGAGGGCACAGATACGCAGTATTTT
>TRBV12-3/TRBV12-4|few|TRBJ2-3|NA
CASSLKVQTGGRDTQYF
TGTGCCAGCAGTTTAAAGGTTCAGACGGGGGGCCGAGATACGCAGTATTTT
>TRBV4-2|few|TRBJ2-1|TRBD2
CASSYSGDSYNEQFF
TGTGCCAGCAGCTATAGCGGGGACTCCTACAATGAGCAGTTCTTC